This T cell receptor (beta chain) was found in a study of T-cell reconstitution after alpha-beta-depleted transplantation in children. Points from the study as a whole: From surviving recipient T cells and thymic progenitors came the high day-60 TCRbeta diversity observed in some patients. About two months after transplant, alpha-beta T cells reportedly came from several hundred expanded graft clones. It was newly produced T cells that mostly accounted for T-cell counts and diversity one year after transplant.

This clonotype has more than one count but fewer than ten. What it binds is unknown. CDR1 and CDR2 from the germline V gene are SNHLY and FYNNEI. Trimming removed 4 bases from V and 3 bases from J; junction bases left unmatched: 7. The CDR3 spans 17 residues. A TCRbeta library incorporating unique molecular identifiers was prepared. TCRdb re-derived calls from the PCR reads in MiXCR, one entry per CDR3 protein. In the table there are about 240,000 distinct CDR3 sequences, roughly 25% of which are singletons. The rearrangement links TRBV2 to TRBJ2-6; 9 nucleotides agree with TRBD1. The TCR was taken from a girl aged 2-10 years with Fanconi anemia, due to receive a stem cell transplant. This specimen was PBMCs, taken before TCRalphabeta/CD19-depleted stem cell transplant. CDR3 DNA sequence: TGTGCCAGCAGTGTGGACAGGGGAAGGCGTGGGGCCAACGTCCTGACTTTC. As protein: CASSVDRGRRGANVLTF.